This T cell receptor (beta chain) was recovered during a study of T cells after yellow fever vaccination. Germline assignment: CDR1 ENHRY and CDR2 SYGVKD. The CDR3 length is 15 residues. V was shortened by 7 bases and J by 0 bases, with 13 bases between the two germline ends. TCRdb used MiXCR to reprocess the 5' RACE reads, holding one entry per CDR3 protein. This sample has some 400,000 distinct CDR3 sequences; approximately 6% occur once, and the top ten carry around 16%. Study-level points and caveats: Bulk-population clonotypes that are abundant could appear as contaminants in FACS-sorted repertoires. Weaker, the secondary response had a peak occurring faster, on day 5 versus 15. Clones that expanded after primary vaccination mostly reappeared after the booster (roughly 95% CD4, approximately 87% CD8).

A word on this clonotype: Its target is unknown.

V is TRBV10-3 and J is TRBJ2-1; no definite D call. The receptor comes from a man aged 25-45 years who received the YFV17D yellow fever vaccine. The specimen comprised PBMCs, sampled 5 days after the yellow fever booster vaccination. CDR3: CAITLTVSSYNEQFF. DNA of the CDR3: TGTGCCATCACCCTGACTGTGAGCTCCTACAATGAGCAGTTCTTC.